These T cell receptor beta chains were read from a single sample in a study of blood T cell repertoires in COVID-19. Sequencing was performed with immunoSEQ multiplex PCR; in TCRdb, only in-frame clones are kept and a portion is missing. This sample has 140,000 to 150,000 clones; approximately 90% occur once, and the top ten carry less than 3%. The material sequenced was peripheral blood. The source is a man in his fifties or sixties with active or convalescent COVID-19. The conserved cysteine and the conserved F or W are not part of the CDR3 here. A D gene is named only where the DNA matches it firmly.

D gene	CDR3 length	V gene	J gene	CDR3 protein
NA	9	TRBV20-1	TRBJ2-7	SALIGPEQY
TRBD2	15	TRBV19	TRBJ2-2	ASSAGTSGRPLGELF
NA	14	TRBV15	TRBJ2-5	ATSRGPGTRGETQY
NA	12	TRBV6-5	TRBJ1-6	ASKIKRYNSPLH
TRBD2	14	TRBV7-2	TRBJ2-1	ASSSLGASGRHEQF
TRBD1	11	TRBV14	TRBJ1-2	ASSPGQNYGYT
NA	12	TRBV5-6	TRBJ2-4	ASNQDKKVNIQY
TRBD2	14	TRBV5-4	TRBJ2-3	ASSLSGGRTTDTQY
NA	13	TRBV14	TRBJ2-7	ASSQGRGPGYEQY
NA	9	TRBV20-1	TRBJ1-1	RLQRGPEAF
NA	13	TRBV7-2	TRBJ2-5	ASSPSGTSSETQY
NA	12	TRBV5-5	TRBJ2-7	ASSLELSSYEQY
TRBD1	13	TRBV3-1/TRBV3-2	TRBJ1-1	ASSQGTGSLTEAF
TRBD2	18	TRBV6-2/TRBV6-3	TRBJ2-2	ASSYPRLAGGPASAGELF
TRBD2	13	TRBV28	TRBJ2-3	ASSLIGRGTDTQY
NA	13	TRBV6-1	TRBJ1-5	ASSELTGVGQPQH
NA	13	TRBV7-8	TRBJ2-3	ASSLRPGEWDTQY
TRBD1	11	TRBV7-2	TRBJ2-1	ASSPTGTGGGI
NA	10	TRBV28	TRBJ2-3	ASSLRRDTQY
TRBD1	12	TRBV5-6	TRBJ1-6	ASNLGQINSPLH
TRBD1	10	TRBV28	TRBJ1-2	ASSKGAGGYT
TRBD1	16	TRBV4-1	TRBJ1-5	ASSQERGQGYGNQPQH
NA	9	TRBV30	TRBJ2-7	AWSVSDEQY
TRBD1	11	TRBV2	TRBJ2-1	ASLAGGVYEQF
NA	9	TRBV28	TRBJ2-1	ASSAYNEQF
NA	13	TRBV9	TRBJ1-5	ASSVGPAGDQPQH
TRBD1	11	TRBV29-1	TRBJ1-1	SVTDRGVSEAF
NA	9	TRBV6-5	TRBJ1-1	ASNRDSEAF
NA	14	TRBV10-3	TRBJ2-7	AISEPKAGNTYEQY
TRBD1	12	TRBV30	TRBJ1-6	AWSPGTEYSPLH
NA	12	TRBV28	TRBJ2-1	ASTLAVGYNEQF
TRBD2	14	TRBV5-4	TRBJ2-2	ASSLAQRGNTGELF
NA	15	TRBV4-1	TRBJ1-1	ASSQPLLREGSTEAF
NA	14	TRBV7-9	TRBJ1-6	ASSKTGSSYNSPLH
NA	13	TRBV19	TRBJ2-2	ASTWRASGTGELF
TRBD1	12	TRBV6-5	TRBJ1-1	ASTKGTGRTEAF
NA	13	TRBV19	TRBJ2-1	ASRTANSSYNEQF
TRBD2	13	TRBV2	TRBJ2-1	ASSEGLAGYNEQF
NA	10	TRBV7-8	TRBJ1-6	ASSPGNSPLH
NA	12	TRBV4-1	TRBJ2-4	ASSQRTAENIQY
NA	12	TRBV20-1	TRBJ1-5	SASIENSNQPQH
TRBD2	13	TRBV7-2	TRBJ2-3	ASRQAGGHTDTQY
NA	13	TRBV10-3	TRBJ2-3	AISLSESGTDTQY
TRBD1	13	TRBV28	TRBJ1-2	ASSLYEGQGGGYT
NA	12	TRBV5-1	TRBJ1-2	ASSLGSGAYGYT
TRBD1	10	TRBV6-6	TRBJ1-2	ASRTDRDGYT
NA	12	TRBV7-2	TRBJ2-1	ASRGGTNYNEQF
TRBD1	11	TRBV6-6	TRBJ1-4	ASTGGFNEKLF
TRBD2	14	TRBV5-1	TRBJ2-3	ASSFSGGGSTDTQY
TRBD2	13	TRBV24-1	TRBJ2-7	ATSDSSGSTYEQY
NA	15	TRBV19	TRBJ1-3	ASSISAGYVSGNTIY
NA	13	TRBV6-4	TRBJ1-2	ASSDPGGKNYGYT
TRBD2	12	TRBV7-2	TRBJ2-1	ASSLALAGGEQF
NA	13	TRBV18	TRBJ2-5	ASSPPGSTGETQY
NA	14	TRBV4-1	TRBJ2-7	ASSHPGAGAIGEQY
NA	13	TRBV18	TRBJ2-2	ASSPVQGGTGELF
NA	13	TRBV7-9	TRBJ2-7	ASSQPAGSSYEQY
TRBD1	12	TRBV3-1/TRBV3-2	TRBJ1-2	ASSDRDRDYGYT
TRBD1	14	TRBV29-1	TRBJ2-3	SVDGDRVSSTDTQY